Below, one T cell receptor (beta chain) is given with its context. Its antigen is not identified. V shed 0 bases, J shed 5 bases, and the junction held 5 bases outside the gene matches. This CDR3 contains 15 residues. Germline lookup yields CDR1 SEHNR and CDR2 FQNEAQ (reference sequence). This specimen comes from a study of shared clonotypes between healthy human individuals. Study-wide results and caveats: Naive subsets, compared against memory subsets, generally had larger estimated richness values.

The table came from immunoSEQ multiplex PCR; TCRdb's copy has only in-frame clones and leaves some out. The profile shows a few million clones, approximately 93% of them singletons. Input material: naive CD4+ T cells from PBMCs. Subset defined: CD45RA+ positively selected. The chain joins TRBV7-9 to TRBJ2-5, with TRBD2 matching over 8 bases. The TCR originated in a man between 18 and 35 years old in good health. Some clones in this sample may be carry-over from other donors' samples. The CDR3 bases are TGTGCCAGCAGCTTAGCCGCGGGAGGTACTGAGACCCAGTACTTC. Translated, it gives CASSLAAGGTETQYF. The whole variable domain, remainder taken from reference TRBV7-9 and TRBJ2-5, is DTGVSQNPRHKITKRGQNVTFRCDPISEHNRLYWYRQTLGQGPEFLTYFQNEAQLEKSRLLSDRFSAERPKGSFSTLEIQRTEQGDSAMYLCASSLAAGGTETQYFGPGTRLLVL.